This record looks at one T cell receptor beta chain sequence and its context. The data derive from a study of blood T cell repertoires in COVID-19. Whole-study context: COVID-19 samples, acute and convalescent, were from the United States, Italy and Spain.

This CDR3 comprises 14 residues. V was shortened by 5 bases and J by 9 bases, with 19 bases between the two germline ends. CDR1 and CDR2 from the germline V gene are SEHNR and FQNEAQ (reference sequence). In the study's own analysis: For nucleated cells, counts were estimated from reference gene primer amplification. Produced via immunoSEQ multiplex PCR; TCRdb's table is partial and in-frame only. The D gene and trimming were derived from the DNA, and the V and J assignments and clone size from that table. The table lists hundreds of thousands of clones, around nine tenths of them singletons. This chain joins TRBV7-9 and TRBJ1-1; D may be TRBD1 (5 bases). The sequence came from a woman aged 45-65 years who had recovered from COVID-19. Sequencing was carried out using PBMCs or T cells enriched from blood (not recorded which). CDR3 sequence reads: CASSVSREGSKAFF. CDR3 DNA: TGTGCCAGCAGCGTGAGCAGGGAGGGTTCGAAAGCTTTCTTT. The whole variable domain, filled in from reference TRBV7-9 and TRBJ1-1, reads DTGVSQNPRHKITKRGQNVTFRCDPISEHNRLYWYRQTLGQGPEFLTYFQNEAQLEKSRLLSDRFSAERPKGSFSTLEIQRTEQGDSAMYLCASSVSREGSKAFFGQGTRLTVV.